This T cell receptor (beta chain) was documented in a study of blood T cell repertoires in COVID-19. Across the whole study: Material from acute and convalescent COVID-19 was sourced from the United States, Italy and Spain. The analysed material was cDNA or gDNA that came from T cells, B-cell-depleted T cells, or PBMCs.

As processed by the authors: For nucleated cells, counts were estimated from reference gene primer amplification. Some clones are missing from TCRdb's copy, which holds only in-frame ones; the method was immunoSEQ multiplex PCR. V, J and clone size are taken as reported in that table, and D and trimming were inferred from the DNA itself. The data hold approximately 50,000 clones, with 70% to 80% observed a single time. Germline V lookup: CDR1 MNHEY, CDR2 SMNVEV (reference sequence). The CDR3 loop spans 15 amino acids. Trimming cost V 6 bases and J 1 base, with 12 bases left between them. The genes are TRBV27 and TRBJ2-2, with TRBD2 as a possible D gene (5 bases). This receptor was obtained from a man between 50 and 59 years old with active or convalescent COVID-19. Sequenced input: peripheral blood. CDR3 bases: TGTGCCAGCAGGACCTACGGGATGAACACCGGGGAGCTGTTTTTT. Translation: CASRTYGMNTGELFF.